This record covers a single TCR beta chain. What it binds is unknown. This table comes from immunoSEQ multiplex PCR, and its TCRdb copy is limited to in-frame clones, with some not included. Of around 120,000 clones in the sample, approximately 80% were seen once. This CDR3 is 13 amino acids long. V dropped 0 bases and J dropped 6 bases, with 8 bases sitting between them. The germline gives CDR1 MNHNY, CDR2 SVGAGI (reference sequence). The record originates from a study of radiation and T cells in renal cell carcinoma. Study details: Nephrectomy followed 15 Gy stereotactic body radiation by 4 weeks. Study-level results: Top tumor clonotypes rose in blood 2 weeks post-radiation, then contracted.

Described time point: blood 2 weeks post-SBRT. The treatment is: 15 Gy SBRT to primary tumor, nephrectomy 4 weeks later. Blood was sampled at baseline, 2 weeks and 4 weeks after SBRT. Clear cell pathology was present in this patient's renal cell carcinoma. This specimen consisted of blood, obtained from a patient whose treatment included radiotherapy and nephrectomy. This receptor was taken from a woman in her fifties or sixties with renal cell carcinoma. V gene TRBV6-6 combines with J gene TRBJ1-1; D is ambiguous. The CDR3 region has the DNA TGTGCCAGCAGTTACTCGATGGGGTCTGAAGCTTTCTTT. This codes for CASSYSMGSEAFF.